This TCR beta chain was sequenced in a study of T-cell memory formation after mild COVID-19. In TCRdb, the 5' RACE reads were re-called with MiXCR into one record per CDR3 protein. Among 540,000 or so distinct CDR3 sequences, around 21% were seen once, and the ten largest hold about 12%. Germline V gives CDR1 SGHRS, CDR2 YFSETQ. CDR3 length: 19 residues. Trimming took off 0 bases at V and 4 bases at J, with 20 bases between the two ends. This clonotype was sampled from an adult woman who had mild COVID-19 (a few samples of this study predate the infection). Cell type and time point are not known. Material for sequencing was PBMCs or a T cell subset sorted from them (not recorded which). The chain uses TRBV5-1 and TRBJ2-6; possible D gene TRBD1, 6 bases. CDR3 protein: CASSLAERQGSAGANVLTF. CDR3 in DNA: TGCGCCAGCAGCTTGGCCGAGCGGCAGGGGAGCGCCGGGGCCAACGTCCTGACTTTC.